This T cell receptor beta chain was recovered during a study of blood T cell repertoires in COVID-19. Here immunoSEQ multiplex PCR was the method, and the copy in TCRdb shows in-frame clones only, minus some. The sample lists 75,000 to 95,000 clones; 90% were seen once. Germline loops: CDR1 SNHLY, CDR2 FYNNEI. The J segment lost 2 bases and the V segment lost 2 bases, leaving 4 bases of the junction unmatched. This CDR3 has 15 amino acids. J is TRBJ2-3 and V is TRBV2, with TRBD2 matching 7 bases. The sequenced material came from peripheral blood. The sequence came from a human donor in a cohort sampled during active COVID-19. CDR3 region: CASSELAGYTDTQYF. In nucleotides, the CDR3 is TGTGCCAGCAGTGAATTAGCGGGCTACACAGATACGCAGTATTTT.